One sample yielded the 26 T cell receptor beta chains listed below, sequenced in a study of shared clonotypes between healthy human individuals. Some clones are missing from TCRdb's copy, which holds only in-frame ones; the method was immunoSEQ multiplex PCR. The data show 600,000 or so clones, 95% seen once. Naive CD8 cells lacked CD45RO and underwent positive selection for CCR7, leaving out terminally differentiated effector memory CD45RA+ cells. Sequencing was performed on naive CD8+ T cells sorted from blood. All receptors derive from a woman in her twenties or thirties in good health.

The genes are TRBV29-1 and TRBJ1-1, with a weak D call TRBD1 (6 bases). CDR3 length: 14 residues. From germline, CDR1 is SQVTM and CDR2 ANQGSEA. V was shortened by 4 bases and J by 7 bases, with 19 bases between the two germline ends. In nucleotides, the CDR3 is TGCAGCGTTGTAGGGGGGACGGTGGCAGGTGAAGCTTTCTTT. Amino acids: CSVVGGTVAGEAFF.

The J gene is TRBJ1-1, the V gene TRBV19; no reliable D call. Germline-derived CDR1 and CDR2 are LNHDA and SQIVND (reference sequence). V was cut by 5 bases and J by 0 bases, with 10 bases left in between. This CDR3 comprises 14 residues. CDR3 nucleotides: TGTGCCAGTAGTGCGAGGTCAGTGAACACTGAAGCTTTCTTT. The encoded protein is CASSARSVNTEAFF.

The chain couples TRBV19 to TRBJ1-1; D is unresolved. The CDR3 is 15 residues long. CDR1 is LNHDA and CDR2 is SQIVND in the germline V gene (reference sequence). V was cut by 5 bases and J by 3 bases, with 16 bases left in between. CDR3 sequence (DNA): TGTGCCAGTAGTCCCCTTTTCGCGTCGGACACTGAAGCTTTCTTT. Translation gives CASSPLFASDTEAFF.

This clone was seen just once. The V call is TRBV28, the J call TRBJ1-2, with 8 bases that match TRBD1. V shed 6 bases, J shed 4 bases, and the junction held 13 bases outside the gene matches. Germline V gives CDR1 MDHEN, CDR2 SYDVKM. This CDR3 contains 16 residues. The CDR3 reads CASRLPRTGKSYGYTF. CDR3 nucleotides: TGTGCCAGCAGACTCCCCCGGACAGGGAAGAGCTATGGCTACACCTTC.

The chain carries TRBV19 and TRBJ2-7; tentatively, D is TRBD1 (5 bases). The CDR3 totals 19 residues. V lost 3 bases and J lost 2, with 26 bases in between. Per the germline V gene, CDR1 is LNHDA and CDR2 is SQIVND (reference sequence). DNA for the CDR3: TGTGCCAGTAGTATCCCAGATCACTCCAGGGTCAAGTTCACCTACGAGCAGTACTTC. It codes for CASSIPDHSRVKFTYEQYF.

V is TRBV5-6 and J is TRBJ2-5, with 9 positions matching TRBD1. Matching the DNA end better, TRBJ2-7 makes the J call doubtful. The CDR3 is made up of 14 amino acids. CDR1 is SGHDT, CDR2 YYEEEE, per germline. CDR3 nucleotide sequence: TGTGCCAGCAGACCGGACAGGGGTAGTTACGAGCAGTACTTC. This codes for CASRPDRGSYEQYF.

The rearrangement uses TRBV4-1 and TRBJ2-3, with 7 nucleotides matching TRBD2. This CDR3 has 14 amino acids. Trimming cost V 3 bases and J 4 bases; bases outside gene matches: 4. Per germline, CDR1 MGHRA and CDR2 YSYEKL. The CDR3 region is CASSQRAGPDTQYF. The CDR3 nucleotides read TGCGCCAGCAGCCAGAGAGCGGGACCAGATACGCAGTATTTT.

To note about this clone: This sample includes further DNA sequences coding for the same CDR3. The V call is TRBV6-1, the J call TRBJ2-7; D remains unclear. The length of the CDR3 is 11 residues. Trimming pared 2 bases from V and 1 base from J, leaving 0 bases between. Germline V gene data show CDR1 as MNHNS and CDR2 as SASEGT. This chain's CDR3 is CASSESYEQYF. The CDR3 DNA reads TGTGCCAGCAGTGAATCCTACGAGCAGTACTTC.

CDR3 sequence (DNA): TGTGCCATCAGTGAGTCGGCTAGCCTAGGAGAGACCCAGTACTTC. Its translation: CAISESASLGETQYF. V usage is TRBV10-3 and J usage is TRBJ2-5; D may be TRBD2 (5 bases). Per germline, CDR1 ENHRY and CDR2 SYGVKD. Deletions cut 0 bases from V and 4 bases from J, with 12 bases between. The CDR3 spans 15 residues.

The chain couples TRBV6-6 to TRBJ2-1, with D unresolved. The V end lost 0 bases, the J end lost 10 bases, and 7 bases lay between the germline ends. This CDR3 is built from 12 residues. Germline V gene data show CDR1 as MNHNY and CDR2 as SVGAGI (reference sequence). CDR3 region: CASSYSILEQFF. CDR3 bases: TGTGCCAGCAGTTACTCGATACTAGAGCAGTTCTTC.

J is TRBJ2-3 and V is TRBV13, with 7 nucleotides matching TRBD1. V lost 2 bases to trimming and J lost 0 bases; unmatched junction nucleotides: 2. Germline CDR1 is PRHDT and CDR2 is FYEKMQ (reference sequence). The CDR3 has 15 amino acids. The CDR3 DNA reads TGTGCCAGCAGCTTAAGGACAGGTAGCACAGATACGCAGTATTTT. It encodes CASSLRTGSTDTQYF.

The CDR3 DNA reads TGTGCCAGCGGTCCGTTCCGGGGCTCCTACGAGCAGTACTTC. Translating gives CASGPFRGSYEQYF. The rearrangement links TRBV7-6 to TRBJ2-7, with D tentatively TRBD2 (5 bases). V dropped 8 bases and J dropped 0 bases, with 14 bases sitting between them. The CDR3 consists of 14 residues. Germline V CDR1 and CDR2: SGHVS, FNYEAQ.

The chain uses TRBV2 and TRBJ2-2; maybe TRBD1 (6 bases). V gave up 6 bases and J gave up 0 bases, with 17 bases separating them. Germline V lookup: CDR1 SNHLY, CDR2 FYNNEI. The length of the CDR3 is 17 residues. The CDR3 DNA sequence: TGTGCCAGCAGCTCCCCAGGGGCTACCGCGAACACCGGGGAGCTGTTTTTT. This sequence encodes CASSSPGATANTGELFF. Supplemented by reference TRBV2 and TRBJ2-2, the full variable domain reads EPEVTQTPSHQVTQMGQEVILRCVPISNHLYFYWYRQILGQKVEFLVSFYNNEISEKSEIFDDQFSVERPDGSNFTLKIRSTKLEDSAMYFCASSSPGATANTGELFFGEGSRLTVL.

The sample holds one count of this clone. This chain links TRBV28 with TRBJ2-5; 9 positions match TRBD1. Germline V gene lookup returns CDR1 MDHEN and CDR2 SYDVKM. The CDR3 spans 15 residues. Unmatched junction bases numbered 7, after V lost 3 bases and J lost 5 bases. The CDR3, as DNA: TGTGCCAGCAGTTTTCTATTGGGACAGGGTGAGACCCAGTACTTC. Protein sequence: CASSFLLGQGETQYF.

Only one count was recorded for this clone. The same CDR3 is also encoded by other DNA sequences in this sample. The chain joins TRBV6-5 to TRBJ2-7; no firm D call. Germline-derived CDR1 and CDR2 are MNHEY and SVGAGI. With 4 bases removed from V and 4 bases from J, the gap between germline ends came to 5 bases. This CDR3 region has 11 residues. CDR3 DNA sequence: TGTGCCAGCAGTTCCATTTACGAGCAGTACTTC. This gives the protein CASSSIYEQYF.

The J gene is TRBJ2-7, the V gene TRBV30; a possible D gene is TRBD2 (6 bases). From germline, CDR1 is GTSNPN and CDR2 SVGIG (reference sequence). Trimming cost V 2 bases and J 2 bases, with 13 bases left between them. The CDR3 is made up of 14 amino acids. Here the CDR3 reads CAWSYGSGTYEQYF. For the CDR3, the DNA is TGTGCCTGGAGTTACGGGAGCGGTACCTACGAGCAGTACTTC. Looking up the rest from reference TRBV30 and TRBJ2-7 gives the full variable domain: SQTIHQWPATLVQPVGSPLSLECTVEGTSNPNLYWYRQAAGRGLQLLFYSVGIGQISSEVPQNLSASRPQDRQFILSSKKLLLSDSGFYLCAWSYGSGTYEQYFGPGTRLTVT.

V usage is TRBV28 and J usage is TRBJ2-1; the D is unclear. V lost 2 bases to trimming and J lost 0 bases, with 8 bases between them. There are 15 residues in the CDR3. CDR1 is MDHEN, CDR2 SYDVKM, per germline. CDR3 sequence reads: CASSLLDPSYNEQFF. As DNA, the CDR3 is TGTGCCAGCAGTTTACTAGATCCCTCCTACAATGAGCAGTTCTTC.

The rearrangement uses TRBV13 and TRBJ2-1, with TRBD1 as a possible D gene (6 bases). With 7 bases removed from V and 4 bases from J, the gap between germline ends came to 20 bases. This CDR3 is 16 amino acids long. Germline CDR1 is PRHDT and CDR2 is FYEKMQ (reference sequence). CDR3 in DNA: TGTGCCAGCACCCATGCCCGGGACACAATTTACAATGAGCAGTTCTTC. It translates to CASTHARDTIYNEQFF.

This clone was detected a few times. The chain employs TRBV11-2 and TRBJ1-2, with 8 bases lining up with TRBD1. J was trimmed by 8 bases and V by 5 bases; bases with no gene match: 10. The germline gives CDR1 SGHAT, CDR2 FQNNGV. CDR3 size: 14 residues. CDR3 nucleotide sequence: TGTGCCAGCAGCGAGGGGGGCGCAGGGGGCGGCTACACCTTC. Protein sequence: CASSEGGAGGGYTF.

CDR3 sequence (DNA): TGCAGCGTATCCATGAACACTGAAGCTTTCTTT. It yields the protein CSVSMNTEAFF. The chain uses TRBV29-1 and TRBJ1-1; D is undetermined. Looked up from germline, CDR1 is SQVTM and CDR2 is ANQGSEA. V was cut by 6 bases and J by 0 bases, with 5 bases left in between. The CDR3 has 11 residues.

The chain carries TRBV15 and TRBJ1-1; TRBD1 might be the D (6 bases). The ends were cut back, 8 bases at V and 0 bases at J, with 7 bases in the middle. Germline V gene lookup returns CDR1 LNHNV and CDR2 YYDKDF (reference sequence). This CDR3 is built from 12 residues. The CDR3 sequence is CATGQLNTEAFF. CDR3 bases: TGTGCCACCGGACAGTTGAACACTGAAGCTTTCTTT.

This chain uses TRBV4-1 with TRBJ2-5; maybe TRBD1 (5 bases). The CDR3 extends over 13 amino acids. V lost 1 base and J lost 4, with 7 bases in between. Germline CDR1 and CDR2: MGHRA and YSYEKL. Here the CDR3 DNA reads TGCGCCAGCAGCCAAGTGGGGCGAGAGACCCAGTACTTC. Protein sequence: CASSQVGRETQYF.

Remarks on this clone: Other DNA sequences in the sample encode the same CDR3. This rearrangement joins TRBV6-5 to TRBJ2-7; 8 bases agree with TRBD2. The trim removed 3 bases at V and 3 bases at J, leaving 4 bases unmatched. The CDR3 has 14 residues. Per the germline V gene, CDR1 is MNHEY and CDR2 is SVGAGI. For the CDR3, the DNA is TGTGCCAGCAGTTATTCGGCGGGAGGCTACGAGCAGTACTTC. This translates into CASSYSAGGYEQYF.

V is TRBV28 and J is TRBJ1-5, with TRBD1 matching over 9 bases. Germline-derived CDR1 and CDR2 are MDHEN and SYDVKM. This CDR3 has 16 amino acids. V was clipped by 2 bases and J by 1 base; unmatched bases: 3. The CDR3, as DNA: TGTGCCAGCAGTTTAGACAGGGGGACGAGCAATCAGCCCCAGCATTTT. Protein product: CASSLDRGTSNQPQHF. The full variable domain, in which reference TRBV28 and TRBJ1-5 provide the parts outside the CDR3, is DVKVTQSSRYLVKRTGEKVFLECVQDMDHENMFWYRQDPGLGLRLIYFSYDVKMKEKGDIPEGYSVSREKKERFSLILESASTNQTSMYLCASSLDRGTSNQPQHFGDGTRLSIL.

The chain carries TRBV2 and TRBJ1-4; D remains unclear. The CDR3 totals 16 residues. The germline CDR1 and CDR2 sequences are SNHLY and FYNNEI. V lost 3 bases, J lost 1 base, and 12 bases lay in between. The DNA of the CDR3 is TGTGCCAGCAGTGATTTAGAGGCGCGAACTAATGAAAAACTGTTTTTT. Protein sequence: CASSDLEARTNEKLFF.

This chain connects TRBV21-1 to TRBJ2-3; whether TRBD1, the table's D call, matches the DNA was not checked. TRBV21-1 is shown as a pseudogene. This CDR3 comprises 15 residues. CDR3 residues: CASSSRTGVTDTQYF. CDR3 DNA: TGTGCCAGCAGCAGTCGGACAGGAGTCACAGATACGCAGTATTTT.